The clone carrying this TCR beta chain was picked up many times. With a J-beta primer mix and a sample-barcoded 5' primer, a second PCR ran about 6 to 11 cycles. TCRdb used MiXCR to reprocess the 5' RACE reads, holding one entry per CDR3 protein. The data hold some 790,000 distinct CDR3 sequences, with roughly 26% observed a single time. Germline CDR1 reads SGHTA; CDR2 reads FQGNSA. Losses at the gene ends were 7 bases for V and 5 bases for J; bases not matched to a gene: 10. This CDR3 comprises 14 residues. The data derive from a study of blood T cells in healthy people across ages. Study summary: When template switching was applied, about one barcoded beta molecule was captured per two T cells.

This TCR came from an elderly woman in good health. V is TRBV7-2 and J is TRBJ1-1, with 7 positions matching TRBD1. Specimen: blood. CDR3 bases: TGTGCCAGCACCCTTCTTCCCAGGGGGACTGAAGCTTTCTTT. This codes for CASTLLPRGTEAFF.